This passage covers 29 T cell receptor beta chains from one sample sequenced in a study of T-cell memory formation after mild COVID-19. Via MiXCR, TCRdb re-called the 5' RACE reads, giving one row per CDR3 protein. Among around 300,000 distinct CDR3 sequences, about an eighth were seen once, and the ten largest hold 22%. The sample consisted of PBMCs or a T cell subset sorted from them (not recorded which). The receptor source for this set is a man aged 18-30 years who had mild COVID-19 (a few samples of this study predate the infection). Cell type and time point are not known.

This clonotype was recorded many times. CDR3 amino acids: CASSDSYGYTF. In DNA, the CDR3 is TGTGCCAGCTCAGACAGCTATGGCTACACCTTC. This chain uses TRBV18 with TRBJ1-2; possible D gene TRBD1, 5 bases. V was cut by 5 bases and J by 4 bases, with 5 bases left in between. CDR1 and CDR2 from the germline V gene are KGHSH and LQKENI. The CDR3 covers 11 residues.

The chain carries TRBV12-3 or TRBV12-4 and TRBJ2-2, with no clear D. The CDR3 is made up of 14 amino acids. Between the trimmed V and J ends, which lost 7 bases and 5 bases, there was a span of 14 bases. The CDR3 region is CASIGRQRTGELFF. The CDR3 nucleotides are TGTGCCAGCATCGGACGTCAAAGGACCGGGGAGCTGTTTTTT.

This clonotype was found a few times. The CDR3 DNA is TGTGCCGCCAAAGGGACAGCCCATCAGCCCCAGCATTTT. This gives the protein CAAKGTAHQPQHF. The chain employs TRBV6-1 and TRBJ1-5; 7 bases align to TRBD1. CDR3 length: 13 amino acids. The germline V gene has CDR1 MNHNS and CDR2 SASEGT. Germline trimming cut 11 bases from V and 5 bases from J; bases unmatched to any gene: 9.

This clonotype was seen ten or more times. CDR3 loop: CASSSGASGTGTQYF. In DNA form, the CDR3 reads TGTGCCAGCAGCAGCGGGGCTAGCGGGACTGGTACCCAGTACTTC. This chain links TRBV7-2 with TRBJ2-5; 9 nucleotides align to TRBD2. The germline gives CDR1 SGHTA, CDR2 FQGNSA. This CDR3 is built from 15 residues. V shed 5 bases, J shed 8 bases, and the junction held 12 bases outside the gene matches.

In this sample, this clonotype turned up a few times. V and J are TRBV28 and TRBJ1-1, with 9 nucleotides matching TRBD1. With 6 bases clipped from V and 3 bases from J, the junction kept 8 bases outside the gene matches. The CDR3 loop spans 15 amino acids. Germline V gene data show CDR1 as MDHEN and CDR2 as SYDVKM. The CDR3, as DNA: TGTGCCAGCAGGACGACAGGGGGTGCGCACACTGAAGCTTTCTTT. Protein: CASRTTGGAHTEAFF.

V is TRBV20-1 and J is TRBJ1-2; D not resolved. The V and J ends lost 0 bases and 8 bases respectively, with 13 bases between them. Germline CDR1 is DFQATT and CDR2 is SNEGSKA (reference sequence). The length of the CDR3 is 13 residues. CDR3 sequence reads: CSARDGVAGGYTF. The CDR3 DNA reads TGCAGTGCTAGAGATGGAGTAGCTGGAGGCTACACCTTC.

The table lists this clonotype with a few counts. V gene TRBV4-2 combines with J gene TRBJ2-1; possible D gene TRBD2, 5 bases. This CDR3 comprises 13 residues. V gave up 0 bases and J gave up 16 bases, with 16 bases separating them. Germline values: CDR1 LGHNA, CDR2 YNFKEQ. CDR3 sequence reads: CASSQDRWLATFF. As DNA, the CDR3 is TGTGCCAGCAGCCAAGATCGTTGGCTAGCCACATTCTTC.

This chain uses TRBV18 with TRBJ1-2; D is uncertain. The CDR3 is 13 residues long. CDR1 and CDR2 (germline): KGHSH, LQKENI. V lost 0 bases and J lost 8, with 10 bases in between. The CDR3 protein is CASSPPSGFGYTF. Here the CDR3 DNA reads TGTGCCAGCTCACCACCGTCGGGGTTCGGCTACACCTTC.

This clonotype was detected only a few times. The CDR3 DNA is TGCAGTGCTCCCAGGGAGTATGGCTACACCTTC. This gives the protein CSAPREYGYTF. The chain carries TRBV20-1 and TRBJ1-2; D is perhaps TRBD1 (5 bases). Germline CDR1 is DFQATT and CDR2 is SNEGSKA (reference sequence). Trimming removed 5 bases at V and 5 bases at J, with 9 bases between. The CDR3 contains 11 residues.

This clonotype was counted between two and nine times. V gene TRBV9 combines with J gene TRBJ2-3; D is ambiguous. The germline V gene encodes CDR1 SGDLS and CDR2 YYNGEE. The V end was cut by 0 bases, the J end by 0 bases, with 5 bases between. This CDR3 has 14 amino acids. CDR3 protein: CASSVEVSTDTQYF. CDR3 DNA sequence: TGTGCCAGCAGCGTAGAGGTCAGCACAGATACGCAGTATTTT. The variable domain in full, with the rest retrieved from reference TRBV9 and TRBJ2-3, is DSGVTQTPKHLITATGQRVTLRCSPRSGDLSVYWYQQSLDQGLQFLIQYYNGEERAKGNILERFSAQQFPDLHSELNLSSLELGDSALYFCASSVEVSTDTQYFGPGTRLTVL.

In its sample, this clonotype was seen a few times. The chain couples TRBV6-2 or TRBV6-3 to TRBJ2-2; D is possibly TRBD2 (6 bases). This CDR3 spans 14 amino acids. The germline gives CDR1 MNHEY, CDR2 SVGEGT. Trimming left V 6 bases short and J 2 bases short, with 10 bases between. The CDR3 region has the DNA TGTGCCAGCAGCTGGGACTCCAACACCGGGGAGCTGTTTTTT. Its translation: CASSWDSNTGELFF.

The chain links TRBV5-3 to TRBJ2-3, with 12 bases fitting TRBD1. TRBV5-3 is treated as an ORF (open reading frame) with a function not yet certain. Unmatched junction bases numbered 11, after V lost 6 bases and J lost 3 bases. This CDR3 has 17 amino acids. The CDR3 DNA reads as TGTGCCAGAATGCGAACCCGGGACAGGGGGCCGACAGATACGCAGTATTTT. Amino acids: CARMRTRDRGPTDTQYF.

J is TRBJ2-1 and V is TRBV9; D may be TRBD2 (5 bases). This CDR3 is 15 amino acids long. In germline, CDR1 is SGDLS, CDR2 YYNGEE. The V and J ends lost 0 bases and 0 bases respectively, with 7 bases between them. The CDR3 nucleotides are TGTGCCAGCAGCGTAGTAGGGAGCTCCTACAATGAGCAGTTCTTC. Translation gives CASSVVGSSYNEQFF.

Here the CDR3 DNA reads TGTGCCAGCAGTCTCATCGGCACAGATACGCAGTATTTT. The encoded protein is CASSLIGTDTQYF. The chain has TRBV6-6 and TRBJ2-3, with no clear D. The CDR3 length is 13 residues. The V gene's germline CDR1 is MNHNY and CDR2 SVGAGI (reference sequence). V lost 5 bases and J lost 1, with 7 bases in between.

The genes are TRBV9 and TRBJ2-1; 7 bases align to TRBD2. CDR3 length: 13 amino acids. The trim removed 0 bases at V and 11 bases at J, leaving 5 bases unmatched. The germline CDR1 and CDR2 sequences are SGDLS and YYNGEE. The CDR3 spells CASSVVASGQQFF. The CDR3 DNA sequence: TGTGCCAGCAGCGTAGTGGCTAGCGGACAGCAGTTCTTC.

The J gene is TRBJ1-1, the V gene TRBV6-5; a weak D match, TRBD1 (6 bases). CDR1 MNHEY and CDR2 SVGAGI come from the germline V gene. V gave up 6 bases and J gave up 0 bases, with 11 bases separating them. This CDR3 comprises 14 residues. The CDR3 nucleotides are TGTGCCAGCAGCACCGACAGGTTGAACACTGAAGCTTTCTTT. Translated, it gives CASSTDRLNTEAFF.

This clonotype has a handful of counts. The chain combines TRBV6-2 or TRBV6-3 with TRBJ1-2; D is ambiguous. Trimming left V 7 bases short and J 0 bases short, with 9 bases between. The germline gives CDR1 MNHEY, CDR2 SVGEGT. The CDR3 totals 13 residues. The CDR3 spells CASTLETNYGYTF. The CDR3 DNA is TGTGCCAGCACGCTGGAGACTAACTATGGCTACACCTTC.

The chain recombines TRBV3-1 with TRBJ2-7, with D maybe TRBD2 (7 bases). The CDR3 runs 15 residues. The V and J ends lost 2 bases and 7 bases respectively, with 18 bases between them. Per the germline V gene, CDR1 is LGHDT and CDR2 is YNNKEL (reference sequence). The CDR3 loop reads CASSQWGGGMWEQYF. The CDR3 DNA is TGTGCCAGCAGCCAATGGGGCGGGGGCATGTGGGAGCAGTACTTC.

Only a few counts were recorded for this clonotype. The rearrangement uses TRBV15 and TRBJ2-7; the match to TRBD1 covers 7 bases. J was trimmed by 2 bases and V by 8 bases; bases with no gene match: 9. Germline lookup yields CDR1 LNHNV and CDR2 YYDKDF (reference sequence). The CDR3 contains 14 residues. CDR3 DNA: TGTGCCACCCAAGAGACAGGGCAAACCTACGAGCAGTACTTC. Its translation is CATQETGQTYEQYF.

This clonotype was counted only a few times. The chain uses TRBV12-3 or TRBV12-4 and TRBJ2-3; the D gene could be TRBD1 or TRBD2 (5 bases each). The CDR3 is 12 amino acids. Trimming took 5 bases from V and 9 from J, leaving 12 bases between them. The DNA for the CDR3 is TGTGCCAGCAGTGCCCTGGGGGTGACGCAGTATTTT. Its translation: CASSALGVTQYF.

The rearrangement joins TRBV10-3 to TRBJ2-5, with 12 positions matching TRBD2. Losses at the gene ends were 5 bases for V and 3 bases for J; bases not matched to a gene: 7. This CDR3 is 16 amino acids long. The germline V gene has CDR1 ENHRY and CDR2 SYGVKD. The CDR3 DNA reads TGTGCCATCAGTCTGACCGGACTAGCGGGAAAAGAGACCCAGTACTTC. It encodes CAISLTGLAGKETQYF.

This clonotype was counted at least ten times. One junction end does not reproduce the germline sequence, and a read error may be involved. This chain uses TRBV3-1 with TRBJ2-5; a possible D gene is TRBD2 (5 bases). Germline CDR1 and CDR2: LGHDT and YNNKEL (reference sequence). CDR3 length: 13 amino acids. CDR3 region: CASSQGLQETQYF. CDR3 in DNA: TGCGCCAGCAGCCAAGGACTCCAAGAGACCCAGTACTTC.

This clonotype showed up many times. This chain connects TRBV12-3 or TRBV12-4 to TRBJ2-3, with D possibly matching TRBD2 (7 bases). This CDR3 contains 13 residues. The V and J ends lost 5 bases and 5 bases respectively, with 11 bases between them. The CDR3 DNA is TGTGCCAGCAGTCCAGGGGAGGGAGATACGCAGTATTTT. Its translation is CASSPGEGDTQYF.

The table lists this clonotype with a few counts. For the CDR3, the DNA is TGTGCCAGCAGCCAAGCCCAGGGACGGGGTGACTATGGCTACACCTTC. Protein: CASSQAQGRGDYGYTF. The chain joins TRBV4-2 to TRBJ1-2; a weak D match, TRBD1 (5 bases). CDR1 and CDR2 from the germline V gene are LGHNA and YNFKEQ. The CDR3 covers 16 residues. The germline V and J ends were trimmed by 1 base and 3 bases, with 15 bases remaining between them.

On this clonotype: At one of its ends the junction is not consistent with the germline gene, which may arise from a read error. The rearrangement uses TRBV12-3 or TRBV12-4 and TRBJ2-5, with 8 bases aligning to TRBD2. CDR3 length: 15 amino acids. In nucleotides, the CDR3 is TGTGCCAGAAGTTTAAGGCGGGGGGCCCAAGAGACCCAGTACTTC. This encodes CARSLRRGAQETQYF.

This clonotype was counted only a few times. The V gene is TRBV29-1, the J gene TRBJ2-2; D is unresolved. The V gene lost 1 base and the J gene lost 2 bases, with 5 bases spanning the gap. This CDR3 is 13 amino acids long. CDR1 is SQVTM, CDR2 ANQGSEA, per germline. The CDR3 DNA sequence: TGCAGCGTTGAAGGCGGAAACACCGGGGAGCTGTTTTTT. Its protein product is CSVEGGNTGELFF.

This clonotype was seen just once. The V call is TRBV7-9, the J call TRBJ1-5; 7 nucleotides match TRBD1. Germline V lookup: CDR1 SEHNR, CDR2 FQNEAQ (reference sequence). CDR3 length equals 15 residues. Trimming took 5 bases from V and 2 from J; bases not matched to a gene: 6. The CDR3 DNA sequence: TGTGCCAGCAGCCGACAGGGTTTGGGCAATCAGCCCCAGCATTTT. It specifies CASSRQGLGNQPQHF.

This sequence joins TRBV5-1 and TRBJ2-1; either TRBD1 or TRBD2 may fit D (5 bases each). The germline gives CDR1 SGHRS, CDR2 YFSETQ. V was trimmed by 3 bases and J by 7 bases, leaving 11 bases between them. The CDR3 consists of 13 residues. CDR3 in amino acids: CASSSSGRNEQFF. The CDR3 DNA follows: TGCGCCAGCAGCTCCTCGGGGCGGAATGAGCAGTTCTTC.

The chain is built from TRBV18 and TRBJ1-4; D uncertain. Germline lookup yields CDR1 KGHSH and CDR2 LQKENI. The CDR3 has 15 amino acids. V was shortened by 2 bases and J by 4 bases, with 11 bases between the two germline ends. CDR3 in DNA: TGTGCCAGCTCACCAGGCGGGAACGGTAATGAAAAACTGTTTTTT. It is translated as CASSPGGNGNEKLFF.